This T cell receptor (beta chain) was profiled in a study of cytomegalovirus exposure and HLA in healthy donors. Findings and caveats of the study: With later analysis, a missense DCLRE1C variant became linked to TCR beta V- and J-gene trimming. CMV antigen specificity was confirmed in vitro for a few CMV-associated chains.

Of note for this clone: Its matching antigen is unknown.

The germline gives CDR1 MNHEY, CDR2 SVGAGI. V lost 3 bases, J lost 6 bases, and 8 bases lay in between. This CDR3 is 12 amino acids long. PCR employed 60 Vbeta and 13 Jbeta primers. Clones were read by immunoSEQ multiplex PCR, and TCRdb kept only the in-frame ones, dropping some. The table records 160,000 or so clones, roughly 83% of them present only once. Sample: PBMCs. The V call is TRBV6-5, the J call TRBJ1-1, with D possibly being TRBD1 (5 bases). The sequence came from a woman in her late teens or twenties in good health and CMV-seronegative. CDR3 nucleotides: TGTGCCAGCAGTTATAGGGGATCTGAAGCTTTCTTT. Amino acids: CASSYRGSEAFF.